This T cell receptor (beta chain) was retrieved from a study of cytomegalovirus exposure and HLA in healthy donors. Whole-study results and caveats: Rarity held for most TCR sequences, but there were some public TCRs that occurred in many donors. The study flagged approximately 180 TCR beta chains as cytomegalovirus-associated.

A word on this clone: Its matching antigen is unknown.

TCRdb keeps only in-frame clones here, not all; method: immunoSEQ multiplex PCR. This table holds approximately 54,000 clones, roughly nine tenths found once. The donors were in the approximately 120-subject validation cohort, distinct from the roughly 670-subject first cohort. This receptor was obtained from a woman between 18 and 30 years old in good health and CMV-seropositive. Material for sequencing was PBMCs.

The chain's CDR3 is CASRPQNWAETQYF. The CDR3 bases are TGTGCCAGCAGGCCACAAAATTGGGCGGAGACCCAGTACTTC. The chain has TRBV6-6 and TRBJ2-5; D is unclear. In germline, CDR1 is MNHNY, CDR2 SVGAGI (reference sequence). This CDR3 region has 14 residues. The germline V and J ends were trimmed by 6 bases and 5 bases, with 16 bases remaining between them.